A single sample is the source of the 10 T cell receptor beta chains below, sequenced in a study of T cells in localized non-small cell lung cancer. Profiled with immunoSEQ multiplex PCR; TCRdb holds only in-frame clones, not every one. The sample has fewer than 35,000 clones, 90% to 95% seen once. The sequencing here drew on peripheral blood, taken before any cancer treatment. All receptors derive from a woman aged 35 to 69 with stage I lung adenocarcinoma.

The J gene is TRBJ1-1, the V gene TRBV7-3; D gene uncertain. The CDR3 runs 13 residues. Trimming pared 1 base from V and 8 bases from J, leaving 11 bases between. The germline CDR1 and CDR2 sequences are SGHTA and FQGTGA. CDR3 in DNA: TGTGCCAGCAGCTTAAATCCAGTTACCGAAGCTTTCTTT. Translation gives CASSLNPVTEAFF.

The gene calls are TRBV27 and TRBJ1-1; D unclear. Germline loops: CDR1 MNHEY, CDR2 SMNVEV (reference sequence). Trimming pared 3 bases from V and 0 bases from J, leaving 5 bases between. The CDR3 runs 13 residues. CDR3 protein: CASSFRVNTEAFF. CDR3 nucleotides: TGTGCCAGCAGTTTTAGAGTGAACACTGAAGCTTTCTTT.

The V call is TRBV19, the J call TRBJ2-1; D gene ambiguous. The CDR3 has 16 amino acids. In germline, CDR1 is LNHDA, CDR2 SQIVND (reference sequence). Trimming removed 3 bases from V and 4 bases from J, with 16 bases in between. The CDR3 loop reads CASSIPHTSWYNEQFF. As DNA, the CDR3 is TGTGCCAGTAGTATCCCCCACACAAGCTGGTACAATGAGCAGTTCTTC.

The V gene is TRBV4-3, the J gene TRBJ2-7; TRBD1 might be the D (6 bases). The V and J ends lost 2 bases and 0 bases respectively, with 8 bases between them. The CDR3 is 14 residues long. Germline CDR1 LGHNA, CDR2 YSLEER. The CDR3 here is CASSQRTVSYEQYF. The DNA of the CDR3 is TGCGCCAGCAGCCAAAGGACAGTCTCCTACGAGCAGTACTTC.

The chain combines TRBV11-2 with TRBJ2-4; D remains unclear. The CDR3 runs to 16 residues. V dropped 5 bases and J dropped 0 bases, with 14 bases sitting between them. Germline assignment: CDR1 SGHAT and CDR2 FQNNGV. CDR3 in amino acids: CASSAGSGLAKNIQYF. The CDR3 bases are TGTGCCAGCAGCGCCGGATCCGGCCTAGCCAAAAACATTCAGTACTTC.

The V gene is TRBV29-1, the J gene TRBJ1-1; perhaps TRBD1 as D (5 bases). Germline V lookup: CDR1 SQVTM, CDR2 ANQGSEA. V was clipped by 6 bases and J by 0 bases, with 17 bases between them. The CDR3 is 15 residues long. The CDR3 DNA reads as TGCAGCGTAAGGGCAGGGTGGGGCATGAACACTGAAGCTTTCTTT. It specifies CSVRAGWGMNTEAFF.

V is TRBV6-6 and J is TRBJ1-5, with 9 bases lining up with TRBD1. Germline V gene lookup returns CDR1 MNHNY and CDR2 SVGAGI (reference sequence). The CDR3 contains 14 residues. The V segment lost 4 bases and the J segment 8 bases; nucleotides outside the gene matches: 6. The CDR3: CASSSGTGSKPQHF. The CDR3 nucleotides read TGTGCCAGCAGTTCCGGGACAGGGAGCAAGCCCCAGCATTTT.

DNA of the CDR3: TGTGCCAGCAGTTTAATCCGGCCAGATACGCAGTATTTT. This translates into CASSLIRPDTQYF. The chain carries TRBV27 and TRBJ2-3; D gene uncertain. CDR1 and CDR2 (germline): MNHEY, SMNVEV (reference sequence). Trimming stripped 2 bases from V and 4 bases from J, with 7 bases between. The CDR3 consists of 13 residues.

This chain connects TRBV5-5 to TRBJ1-2, with D uncertain. Per the germline V gene, CDR1 is SGHKS and CDR2 is YYEKEE (reference sequence). V was trimmed by 0 bases and J by 5 bases, leaving 14 bases between them. This CDR3 is 15 amino acids long. The CDR3 region has the DNA TGTGCCAGCAGCTTGGTGTTGGGGAGTTCTTATGGCTACACCTTC. The encoded protein is CASSLVLGSSYGYTF.

This chain links TRBV6-6 with TRBJ1-1, with D possibly matching TRBD1 (6 bases). Germline V CDR1 and CDR2: MNHNY, SVGAGI (reference sequence). The V and J ends lost 8 bases and 5 bases respectively, with 15 bases between them. The CDR3 runs 13 residues. The CDR3 region is CASASTGRTEAFF. As DNA, the CDR3 is TGTGCCAGCGCCAGTACAGGGAGGACTGAAGCTTTCTTT.